This T cell receptor beta chain was found in a study of Ad26.COV2.S vaccination and SARS-CoV-2 variants. General observations from the study: With respect to non-spike TCR breadth, vaccine and placebo recipients were similar.

To note about this clone: Its antigen is undetermined.

Produced via immunoSEQ multiplex PCR; TCRdb's table is partial and in-frame only. In the table there are more than 300,000 clones, about 86% of which are singletons. This CDR3 spans 16 amino acids. After removal of 9 bases from V and 4 bases from J, the junction contained 15 bases not matched to a gene. Germline V lookup: CDR1 LNHDA, CDR2 SQIVND (reference sequence). Treatment: some 19 received Ad26.COV2.S at low or high dose, single or two shots; about five received placebo; per-sample allocation not given. It was on day 63 after the first vaccine or placebo injection that samples were taken. Boston provided a donor who was an adult aged 18-55 years.

The specimen comprised peripheral blood, sampled in a trial of Ad26.COV2.S vaccine versus placebo. The TCR was taken from a person aged 18-60 years who received the Ad26.COV2.S COVID-19 vaccine or a placebo. This chain uses TRBV19 with TRBJ2-3, with 8 bases identical to TRBD2. Here the CDR3 reads CASADARGGPADTQYF. CDR3 nucleotides: TGTGCCAGCGCAGACGCACGCGGGGGGCCGGCAGATACGCAGTATTTT. Using reference TRBV19 and TRBJ2-3 for the parts outside the CDR3, the full variable domain is DGGITQSPKYLFRKEGQNVTLSCEQNLNHDAMYWYRQDPGQGLRLIYYSQIVNDFQKGDIAEGYSVSREKKESFPLTVTSAQKNPTAFYLCASADARGGPADTQYFGPGTRLTVL.